This T cell receptor beta chain was profiled in a study of CD8 T cells in Susac syndrome. TCR beta sequencing covered blood CD8+ and CD4+ T cells. The patients who served as multiple sclerosis controls were treatment-naive and had stable or active relapsing-remitting disease that fulfilled the revised McDonald criteria. Isolation of CD8+ and CD4+ T cells was performed negatively, whereas enrichment of TEMRA cells was done by FACS. When the RNA was reverse transcribed, random hexamers were used with an input of roughly 0.45 to 1 ug. Multiplex immunoSEQ PCR targeted 54 Vbeta and 13 Jbeta TCR beta segments. TCRdb re-called the immunoSEQ multiplex PCR reads through MiXCR, storing one row per CDR3 protein. The data show approximately 130,000 distinct CDR3 sequences, about 93% seen once. CDR3 size: 13 residues. Looked up from germline, CDR1 is KGHDR and CDR2 is SFDVKD. V lost 0 bases and J lost 9, with 8 bases in between.

The V and J genes are TRBV24-1 and TRBJ2-1, with D maybe TRBD2 (6 bases). This TCR was sampled from a human donor with multiple sclerosis. Input material: CD8+ T cells from PBMCs. The CDR3 spells CATSDLYGGEQFF. CDR3 sequence (DNA): TGTGCCACCAGTGATTTGTACGGGGGTGAGCAGTTCTTC.